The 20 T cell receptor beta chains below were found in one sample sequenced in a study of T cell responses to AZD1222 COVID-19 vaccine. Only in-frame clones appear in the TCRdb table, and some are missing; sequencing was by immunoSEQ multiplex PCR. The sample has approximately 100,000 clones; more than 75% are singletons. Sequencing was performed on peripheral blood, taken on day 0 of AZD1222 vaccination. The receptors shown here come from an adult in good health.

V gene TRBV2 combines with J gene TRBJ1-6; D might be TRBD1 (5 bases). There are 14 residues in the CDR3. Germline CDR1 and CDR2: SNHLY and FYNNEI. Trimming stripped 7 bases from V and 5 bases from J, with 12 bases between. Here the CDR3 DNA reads TGTGCCAGCACTGGACAAGTTAATAATTCACCCCTCCACTTT. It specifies CASTGQVNNSPLHF.

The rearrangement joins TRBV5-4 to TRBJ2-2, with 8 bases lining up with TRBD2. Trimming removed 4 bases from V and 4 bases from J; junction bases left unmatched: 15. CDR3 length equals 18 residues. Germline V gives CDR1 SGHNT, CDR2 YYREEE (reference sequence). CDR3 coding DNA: TGTGCCAGCAGCCCGCGGCGGCTAGCGGGCCTCGGCACCGGGGAGCTGTTTTTT. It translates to CASSPRRLAGLGTGELFF.

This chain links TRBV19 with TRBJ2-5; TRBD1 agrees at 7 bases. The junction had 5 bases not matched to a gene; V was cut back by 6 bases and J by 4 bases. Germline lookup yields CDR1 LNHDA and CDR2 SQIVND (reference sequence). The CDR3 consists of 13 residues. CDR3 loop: CASRISGGETQYF. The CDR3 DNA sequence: TGTGCCAGTAGAATTTCAGGGGGAGAGACCCAGTACTTC.

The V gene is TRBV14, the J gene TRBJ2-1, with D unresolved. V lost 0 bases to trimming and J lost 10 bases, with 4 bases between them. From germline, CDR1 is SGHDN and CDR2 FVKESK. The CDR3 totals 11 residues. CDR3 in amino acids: CASSQEREQFF. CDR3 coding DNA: TGTGCCAGCAGCCAAGAGCGGGAGCAGTTCTTC.

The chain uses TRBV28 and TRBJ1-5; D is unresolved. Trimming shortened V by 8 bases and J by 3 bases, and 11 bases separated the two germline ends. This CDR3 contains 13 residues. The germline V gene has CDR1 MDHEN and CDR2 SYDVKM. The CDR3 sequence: CASRSGHNQPQHF. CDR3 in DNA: TGTGCCAGCCGGTCAGGCCACAATCAGCCCCAGCATTTT.

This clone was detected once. The CDR3 region is CASSLRGSGGNTIYF. Here the CDR3 DNA reads TGTGCCAGCAGTTTGAGGGGATCTGGTGGAAACACCATATATTTT. This rearrangement joins TRBV6-5 to TRBJ1-3; tentatively, D is TRBD1 (5 bases). The V gene lost 4 bases and the J gene lost 3 bases, with 13 bases spanning the gap. CDR3 length equals 15 residues. Germline V gene lookup returns CDR1 MNHEY and CDR2 SVGAGI.

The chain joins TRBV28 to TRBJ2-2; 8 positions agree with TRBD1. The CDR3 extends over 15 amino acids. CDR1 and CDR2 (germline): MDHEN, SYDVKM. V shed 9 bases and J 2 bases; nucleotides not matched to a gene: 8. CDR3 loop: CASRSDRVNTGELFF. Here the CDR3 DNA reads TGTGCCAGTAGGTCGGACAGGGTTAACACCGGGGAGCTGTTTTTT.

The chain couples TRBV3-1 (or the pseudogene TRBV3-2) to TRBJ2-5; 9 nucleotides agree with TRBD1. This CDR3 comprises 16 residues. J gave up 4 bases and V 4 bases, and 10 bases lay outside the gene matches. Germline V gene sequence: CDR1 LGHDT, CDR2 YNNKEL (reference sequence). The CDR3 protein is CASSRSTGGGAETQYF. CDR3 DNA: TGTGCCAGCAGCCGCTCGACAGGGGGAGGCGCAGAGACCCAGTACTTC.

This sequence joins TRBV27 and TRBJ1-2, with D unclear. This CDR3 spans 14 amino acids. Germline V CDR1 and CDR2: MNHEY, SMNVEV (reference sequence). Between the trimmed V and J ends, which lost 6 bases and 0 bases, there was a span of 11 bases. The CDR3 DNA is TGTGCCAGCAGGCCGGAGGTGACTAACTATGGCTACACCTTC. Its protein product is CASRPEVTNYGYTF.

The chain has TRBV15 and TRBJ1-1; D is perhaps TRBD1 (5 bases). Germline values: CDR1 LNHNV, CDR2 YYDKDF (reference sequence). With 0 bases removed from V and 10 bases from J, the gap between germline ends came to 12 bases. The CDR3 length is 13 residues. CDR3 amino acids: CATSRDTTGPAFF. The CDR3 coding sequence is TGTGCCACCAGCAGAGATACTACGGGGCCAGCTTTCTTT.

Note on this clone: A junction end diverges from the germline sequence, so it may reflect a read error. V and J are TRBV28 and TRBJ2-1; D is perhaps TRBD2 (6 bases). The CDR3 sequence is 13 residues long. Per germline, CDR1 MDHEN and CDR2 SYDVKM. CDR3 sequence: CASSLLATKERFF. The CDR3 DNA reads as TGTGCCAGCAGTTTGCTAGCGACGAAAGAGCGGTTCTTC.

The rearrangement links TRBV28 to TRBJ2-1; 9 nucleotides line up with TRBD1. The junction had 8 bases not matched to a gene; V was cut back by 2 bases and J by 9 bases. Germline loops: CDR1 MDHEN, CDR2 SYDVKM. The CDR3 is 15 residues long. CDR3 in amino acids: CASSLPGQGRGEQFF. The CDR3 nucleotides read TGTGCCAGCAGTTTACCCGGACAGGGGAGGGGTGAGCAGTTCTTC.

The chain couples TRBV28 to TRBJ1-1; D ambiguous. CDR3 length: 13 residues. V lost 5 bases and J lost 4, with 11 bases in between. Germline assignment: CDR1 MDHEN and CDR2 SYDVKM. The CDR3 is CASSPVLSTEAFF. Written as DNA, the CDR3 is TGTGCCAGCAGTCCAGTATTGTCCACTGAAGCTTTCTTT.

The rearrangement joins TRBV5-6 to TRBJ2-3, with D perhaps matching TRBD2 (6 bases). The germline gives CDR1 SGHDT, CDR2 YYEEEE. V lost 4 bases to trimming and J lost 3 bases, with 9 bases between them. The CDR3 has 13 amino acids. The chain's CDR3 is CASSTAGTDTQYF. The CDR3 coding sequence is TGTGCCAGCAGCACAGCGGGTACAGATACGCAGTATTTT.

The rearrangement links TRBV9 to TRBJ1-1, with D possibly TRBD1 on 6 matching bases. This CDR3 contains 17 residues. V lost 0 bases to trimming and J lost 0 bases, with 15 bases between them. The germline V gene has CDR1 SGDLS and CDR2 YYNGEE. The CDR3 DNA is TGTGCCAGCAGCGTAGATGTCGGGGGCAAGATGAACACTGAAGCTTTCTTT. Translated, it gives CASSVDVGGKMNTEAFF.

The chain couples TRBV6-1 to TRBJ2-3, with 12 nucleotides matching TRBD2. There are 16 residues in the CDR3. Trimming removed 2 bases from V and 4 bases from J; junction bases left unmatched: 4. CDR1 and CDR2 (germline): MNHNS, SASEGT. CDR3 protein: CASSELAGGRADTQYF. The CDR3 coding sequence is TGTGCCAGCAGTGAACTAGCGGGAGGGCGGGCAGATACGCAGTATTTT.

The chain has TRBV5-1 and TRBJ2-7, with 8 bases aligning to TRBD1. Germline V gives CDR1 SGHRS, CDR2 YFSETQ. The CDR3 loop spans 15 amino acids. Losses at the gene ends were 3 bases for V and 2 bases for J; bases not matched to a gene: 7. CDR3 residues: CASSSTGGTAYEQYF. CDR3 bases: TGCGCCAGCAGCTCCACAGGGGGAACCGCCTACGAGCAGTACTTC.

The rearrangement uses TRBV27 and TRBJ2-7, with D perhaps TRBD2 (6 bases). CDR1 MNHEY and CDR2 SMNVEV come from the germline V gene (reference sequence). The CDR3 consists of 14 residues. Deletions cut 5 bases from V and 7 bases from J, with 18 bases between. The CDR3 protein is CASSPIGGTWEQYF. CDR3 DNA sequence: TGTGCCAGCAGTCCGATCGGGGGTACGTGGGAGCAGTACTTC.

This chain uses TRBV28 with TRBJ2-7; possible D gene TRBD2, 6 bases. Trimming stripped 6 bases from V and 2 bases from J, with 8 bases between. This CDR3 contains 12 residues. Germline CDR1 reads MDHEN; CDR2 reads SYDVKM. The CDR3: CASRGGAYEQYF. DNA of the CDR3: TGTGCCAGCAGGGGCGGGGCCTACGAGCAGTACTTC.

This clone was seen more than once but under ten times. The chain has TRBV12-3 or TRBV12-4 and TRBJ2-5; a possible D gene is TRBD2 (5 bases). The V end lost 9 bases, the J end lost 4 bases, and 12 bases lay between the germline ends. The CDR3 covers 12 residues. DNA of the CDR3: TGTGCCAGTAGCCTAGGGAGAGAGACCCAGTACTTC. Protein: CASSLGRETQYF.